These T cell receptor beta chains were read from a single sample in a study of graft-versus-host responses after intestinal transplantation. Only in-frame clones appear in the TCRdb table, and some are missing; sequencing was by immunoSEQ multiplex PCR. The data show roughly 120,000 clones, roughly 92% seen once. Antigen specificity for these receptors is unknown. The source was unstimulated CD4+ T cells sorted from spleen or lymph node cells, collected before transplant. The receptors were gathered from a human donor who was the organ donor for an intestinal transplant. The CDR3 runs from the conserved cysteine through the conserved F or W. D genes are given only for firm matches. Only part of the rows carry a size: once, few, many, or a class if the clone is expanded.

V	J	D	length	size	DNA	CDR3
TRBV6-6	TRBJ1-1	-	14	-	TGTGCCAGCAGTTACTCCGTCAGGAGCACTGAAGCTTTCTTT	CASSYSVRSTEAFF
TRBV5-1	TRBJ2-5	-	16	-	TGCGCCAGCAGCCTGACAGTGGCCCAGGGGGGAAAGACCCAGTACTTC	CASSLTVAQGGKTQYF
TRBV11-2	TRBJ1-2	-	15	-	TGTGCCAGCAGCTTAGATCCGGGGAGCCCATATGGCTACACCTTC	CASSLDPGSPYGYTF
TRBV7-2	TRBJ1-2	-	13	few	TGTGCCAGCAGCTTACAAAATAACTATGGCTACACCTTC	CASSLQNNYGYTF
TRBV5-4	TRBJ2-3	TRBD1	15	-	TGTGCCAGCAGCTTGGGCCCGGGACAGGGGGATACGCAGTATTTT	CASSLGPGQGDTQYF
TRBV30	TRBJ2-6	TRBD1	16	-	TGTGCCTGCTACAGGGGTGCGTTGTCTGGGGCCAACGTCCTGACTTTC	CACYRGALSGANVLTF
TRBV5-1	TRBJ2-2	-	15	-	TGCGCCAGCAGCTTGGAGGCAGGGAGAAGGGGGGAGCTGTTTTTT	CASSLEAGRRGELFF
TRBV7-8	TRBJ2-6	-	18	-	TGTGCCAGCAGCTTAGCGCGGCCGGGTATCTCTGGGGCCAACGTCCTGACTTTC	CASSLARPGISGANVLTF
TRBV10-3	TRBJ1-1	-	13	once	TGTGCCATCAGTGAGTCAGGGGGAGTCGAGCTTTTCTTT	CAISESGGVELFF
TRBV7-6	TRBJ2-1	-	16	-	TGTGCCAGCAGCTTAAGGCCCCAGGTTAACTACAATGAGCAGTTCTTC	CASSLRPQVNYNEQFF
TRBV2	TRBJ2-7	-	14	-	TGTGCCAGCAGTGAAGCCGTGTTTATGGACGAGCAGTACTTC	CASSEAVFMDEQYF
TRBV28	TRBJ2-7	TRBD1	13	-	TGTGCCAGTGGGGCAGGGGGCTCCTACGAGCAGTACTTC	CASGAGGSYEQYF